This T cell receptor beta chain was identified during a study of shared clonotypes between healthy human individuals. Trimming removed 4 bases at V and 1 base at J, with 11 bases between. The germline CDR1 and CDR2 sequences are SGDLS and YYNGEE. This CDR3 contains 14 residues. The data were produced by immunoSEQ multiplex PCR, yet TCRdb's version contains in-frame clones alone and is incomplete. There are around 340,000 clones in the sample; around 70% occur only once, and 8% to 13% lies in the top ten. The specimen was memory CD4+ T cells sorted from blood. Subset indicated: CD45RA-negative fraction. This receptor was identified in a man aged 30 to 45 in good health. The chain combines TRBV9 with TRBJ1-1; TRBD1 is a possible D gene (5 bases). CDR3 DNA: TGTGCCAGCAGCAGAACGGACAAGAACACTGAAGCTTTCTTT. Translated, it gives CASSRTDKNTEAFF.